These T cell receptor beta chains were read from a single sample in a study of spatial heterogeneity in lung cancer. TCRdb re-called the 5' RACE reads through MiXCR, storing one row per CDR3 protein. Among 45,000 to 50,000 distinct CDR3 sequences, about 11% were seen once, and the ten largest hold about 30%. Sequenced here: PBMCs, sampled at follow-up. The receptors were gathered from a male donor with early-stage non-small cell lung cancer. The CDR3 runs from the conserved cysteine through the conserved F or W. The order of the fields is CDR3 protein, V gene, J gene, CDR3 length.

CDR3 protein: CASSIRRGQETQYF
V gene: TRBV19
J gene: TRBJ2-5
CDR3 length: 14

CDR3 protein: CASSDRTSTDTQYF
V gene: TRBV2
J gene: TRBJ2-3
CDR3 length: 14

CDR3 protein: CASSASSGELFF
V gene: TRBV5-4
J gene: TRBJ2-2
CDR3 length: 12

CDR3 protein: CASLERERGTDTQYF
V gene: TRBV7-8
J gene: TRBJ2-3
CDR3 length: 15

CDR3 protein: CATSDAATLQTQYF
V gene: TRBV24-1
J gene: TRBJ2-5
CDR3 length: 14

CDR3 protein: CASSLMPGQETQYF
V gene: TRBV7-2
J gene: TRBJ2-5
CDR3 length: 14

CDR3 protein: CASSFKGAYGYTF
V gene: TRBV7-2
J gene: TRBJ1-2
CDR3 length: 13

CDR3 protein: CASSIGSSGSYNEQFF
V gene: TRBV19
J gene: TRBJ2-1
CDR3 length: 16

CDR3 protein: CASSQERLGWDNQPQHF
V gene: TRBV4-1
J gene: TRBJ1-5
CDR3 length: 17

CDR3 protein: CASSVSGPSSYNEQFF
V gene: TRBV9
J gene: TRBJ2-1
CDR3 length: 16

CDR3 protein: CASSPVDRPYEQYF
V gene: TRBV11-3
J gene: TRBJ2-7
CDR3 length: 14

CDR3 protein: CASSEGTVAYGYTF
V gene: TRBV18
J gene: TRBJ1-2
CDR3 length: 14

CDR3 protein: CASSFGAGGNNEQFF
V gene: TRBV5-5
J gene: TRBJ2-1
CDR3 length: 15

CDR3 protein: CSVEGGMNGYTF
V gene: TRBV29-1
J gene: TRBJ1-2
CDR3 length: 12

CDR3 protein: CSAREAGGEDTQYF
V gene: TRBV20-1
J gene: TRBJ2-3
CDR3 length: 14

CDR3 protein: CASSLATLVGTSNYEQYF
V gene: TRBV12-3/TRBV12-4
J gene: TRBJ2-7
CDR3 length: 18

CDR3 protein: CASTSGGAPPDTQYF
V gene: TRBV28
J gene: TRBJ2-3
CDR3 length: 15

CDR3 protein: CASSWARTGVAGYDTEAFF
V gene: TRBV5-8
J gene: TRBJ1-1
CDR3 length: 19

CDR3 protein: CASSLFNVEQFF
V gene: TRBV14
J gene: TRBJ2-1
CDR3 length: 12

CDR3 protein: CASSEDRETQYF
V gene: TRBV2
J gene: TRBJ2-5
CDR3 length: 12

CDR3 protein: CATSETSAYNEQFF
V gene: TRBV24-1
J gene: TRBJ2-1
CDR3 length: 14

CDR3 protein: CASSSSGGAEQYF
V gene: TRBV7-7
J gene: TRBJ2-7
CDR3 length: 13

CDR3 protein: CASRSGLVAYEQYF
V gene: TRBV12-3/TRBV12-4
J gene: TRBJ2-7
CDR3 length: 14

CDR3 protein: CASSQISGQLAGGPETQYF
V gene: TRBV4-2
J gene: TRBJ2-5
CDR3 length: 19

CDR3 protein: CASSLMGQVQNQPQHF
V gene: TRBV7-2
J gene: TRBJ1-5
CDR3 length: 16

CDR3 protein: CASSYSNEQYF
V gene: TRBV6-2/TRBV6-3
J gene: TRBJ2-7
CDR3 length: 11

CDR3 protein: CSAGPRDRVLSNQPQHF
V gene: TRBV20-1
J gene: TRBJ1-5
CDR3 length: 17

CDR3 protein: CASSLISRDPYEQYF
V gene: TRBV7-9
J gene: TRBJ2-7
CDR3 length: 15

CDR3 protein: CASSFSGGEREAFF
V gene: TRBV27
J gene: TRBJ1-1
CDR3 length: 14

CDR3 protein: CASSLRGTGPAFF
V gene: TRBV18
J gene: TRBJ1-1
CDR3 length: 13

CDR3 protein: CASSLGVLQAREQYF
V gene: TRBV5-1
J gene: TRBJ2-7
CDR3 length: 15

CDR3 protein: CSVHLREGGITEAFF
V gene: TRBV29-1
J gene: TRBJ1-1
CDR3 length: 15

CDR3 protein: CASSYPGTGVETQYF
V gene: TRBV28
J gene: TRBJ2-5
CDR3 length: 15

CDR3 protein: CASSLGAGLTDTQYF
V gene: TRBV7-2
J gene: TRBJ2-3
CDR3 length: 15

CDR3 protein: CASSRDQYNEQFF
V gene: TRBV5-1
J gene: TRBJ2-1
CDR3 length: 13

CDR3 protein: CATRFREEAFF
V gene: TRBV24-1
J gene: TRBJ1-1
CDR3 length: 11

CDR3 protein: CASSPSETGGYEQYF
V gene: TRBV18
J gene: TRBJ2-7
CDR3 length: 15

CDR3 protein: CASSPMDWDTGELFF
V gene: TRBV6-2/TRBV6-3
J gene: TRBJ2-2
CDR3 length: 15

CDR3 protein: CASREGGVREKLFF
V gene: TRBV7-2
J gene: TRBJ1-4
CDR3 length: 14

CDR3 protein: CASSLGGRSSGWAEQFF
V gene: TRBV11-1
J gene: TRBJ2-1
CDR3 length: 17

CDR3 protein: CASSGQRQLMNTEAFF
V gene: TRBV7-2
J gene: TRBJ1-1
CDR3 length: 16

CDR3 protein: CASSLAPTPNYGYTF
V gene: TRBV11-1
J gene: TRBJ1-2
CDR3 length: 15

CDR3 protein: CASSFRTSGRETQYF
V gene: TRBV28
J gene: TRBJ2-5
CDR3 length: 15

CDR3 protein: CASSSSGRFPLGTDTQYF
V gene: TRBV7-2
J gene: TRBJ2-3
CDR3 length: 18

CDR3 protein: CASSQEGWGRREKLFF
V gene: TRBV14
J gene: TRBJ1-4
CDR3 length: 16

CDR3 protein: CASSLEYYGYTF
V gene: TRBV7-9
J gene: TRBJ1-2
CDR3 length: 12

CDR3 protein: CSARERAGVNSPLHF
V gene: TRBV20-1
J gene: TRBJ1-6
CDR3 length: 15